This is a list of T cell receptor beta chains from one sample in a study of blood T cell repertoires in COVID-19. Profiling relied on immunoSEQ multiplex PCR, and the TCRdb table lists in-frame clones only, not all of them. The data show 150,000 to 160,000 clones, with around nine tenths seen just once and 2.4% held by the top ten. The specimen was peripheral blood. The source of these receptors is a woman in her 70s with acute or convalescent COVID-19. The CDR3 runs from the conserved cysteine through the conserved F or W. The D gene is left open where the match is weak. Expanded clones get a size class; other rows say once, few or many, or leave the size out.

>TRBV5-1|TRBJ1-1|NA|NA
CASSRQGSDTEAFF
TGCGCCAGCAGTCGTCAGGGATCGGATACTGAAGCTTTCTTT
>TRBV27|TRBJ2-1|TRBD2|once
CASSPRTSGSREQFF
TGTGCCAGCAGTCCCCGGACTAGCGGGTCTCGGGAGCAGTTCTTC
>TRBV7-3|TRBJ2-1|TRBD1|NA
CASSLRSGQGAGEQFF
TGTGCCAGCAGCTTACGGTCGGGACAGGGCGCAGGTGAGCAGTTCTTC
>TRBV2|TRBJ1-2|NA|NA
CASSEQGAHYGYTF
TGTGCCAGCAGTGAACAAGGGGCACACTATGGCTACACCTTC
>TRBV19|TRBJ1-3|TRBD1|NA
CASSDRGMVADTIYF
TGTGCCAGCTCCGACAGGGGTATGGTTGCGGACACCATATATTTT
>TRBV19|TRBJ2-3|TRBD2|once
CASSRTSALTDTQYF
TGTGCCAGTAGTAGGACTAGCGCCCTCACAGATACGCAGTATTTT
>TRBV6-2/TRBV6-3|TRBJ2-2|TRBD2|NA
CASSSPRLRGAGSGELFF
TGTGCCAGCAGTTCCCCCCGGCTGCGGGGGGCTGGTAGCGGGGAGCTGTTTTTT
>TRBV9|TRBJ2-2|TRBD1|NA
CASSVGTGVAGELFF
TGTGCCAGCAGCGTAGGGACAGGGGTGGCCGGGGAGCTGTTTTTT
>TRBV11-1|TRBJ2-1|TRBD1|once
CASSPGQGFFNEQFF
TGTGCCAGCAGCCCGGGACAGGGCTTTTTCAATGAGCAGTTCTTC
>TRBV2|TRBJ1-5|TRBD1|NA
CASSPQGGGNQPQHF
TGTGCCAGCAGCCCACAGGGGGGAGGGAATCAGCCCCAGCATTTT
>TRBV30|TRBJ2-1|TRBD2|NA
CAWSRTSGEQFF
TGTGCCTGGAGCAGGACTAGCGGTGAGCAGTTCTTC
>TRBV5-5|TRBJ1-2|NA|NA
CASSPGSYGYTF
TGTGCCAGCAGCCCCGGTAGCTATGGCTACACCTTC
>TRBV7-9|TRBJ2-7|NA|NA
CASSRELFTYEQYF
TGTGCCAGCAGCCGAGAACTTTTCACCTACGAGCAGTACTTC
>TRBV15|TRBJ1-3|NA|NA
CATSERSSSGNTIYF
TGTGCCACCAGCGAGCGGAGTAGCTCTGGAAACACCATATATTTT
>TRBV13|TRBJ1-2|NA|NA
CASSQTALPNYGYTF
TGTGCCAGCAGCCAGACAGCCCTTCCTAACTATGGCTACACCTTC
>TRBV28|TRBJ1-1|NA|NA
CASSHGGSVTEAFF
TGTGCCAGCAGCCACGGAGGCTCGGTTACTGAAGCTTTCTTT
>TRBV2|TRBJ1-1|TRBD1|NA
CASSGRGLESTEAFF
TGTGCCAGCAGTGGCAGGGGGCTTGAAAGTACTGAAGCTTTCTTT
>TRBV4-3|TRBJ2-2|TRBD1|once
CASSLQTRTGGVNTGELFF
TGCGCCAGCAGCCTCCAAACAAGGACAGGGGGTGTCAACACCGGGGAGCTGTTTTTT
>TRBV25-1|TRBJ1-2|NA|NA
CASRPGNYGYTF
TGTGCCAGCCGTCCGGGGAACTATGGCTACACCTTC
>TRBV5-4|TRBJ1-2|TRBD1|once
CASRSQGAPDGYTF
TGTGCCAGCAGGTCACAGGGGGCGCCGGATGGCTACACCTTC
>TRBV7-3|TRBJ1-6|NA|NA
CASSPLSRGNSPLHF
TGTGCCAGCAGCCCTTTGTCGAGAGGTAATTCACCCCTCCACTTT
>TRBV9|TRBJ1-2|NA|NA
CASSVSGDGYTF
TGTGCCAGCAGCGTATCCGGAGATGGCTACACCTTC